The sequence of this T cell receptor (beta chain) was determined in a study of low-dose radiotherapy and immunotherapy resistance in tumors. Regarding time point: before trial treatment. Alpha and beta chains were covered, as first-strand cDNA relied on TRAV- and TRBV-specific primers. Over about 19 PCR cycles, TCRs were amplified from a constant-region primer and V-primer adapter. TCRdb used MiXCR to reprocess the reads, holding one entry per CDR3 protein. The sample has around 83,000 distinct CDR3 sequences, approximately 17% seen once. There are many counts of this clonotype. The germline CDR1 and CDR2 sequences are LNHNV and YYDKDF (reference sequence). CDR3 length: 13 residues. Trimming removed 5 bases at V and 8 bases at J, with 12 bases between.

The chain carries TRBV15 and TRBJ1-4; D perhaps matches TRBD1 (5 bases). This material consisted of PBMCs, taken before treatment. This sequence was found in a male donor with prostate cancer. CDR3 sequence reads: CATSRAGKEKLFF. The DNA of the CDR3 is TGTGCCACCAGCCGAGCAGGGAAGGAAAAACTGTTTTTT.